Below, 30 T cell receptor beta chains from the same sample are listed, as sequenced in a study of Ad26.COV2.S vaccination and SARS-CoV-2 variants. The table came from immunoSEQ multiplex PCR; TCRdb's copy has only in-frame clones and leaves some out. The sample includes about 350,000 clones, 75% to 90% of them seen just once. Treatment described: some 20 received Ad26.COV2.S at low or high dose, single or two shots; 5 received placebo; per-sample allocation not given. After the first vaccine or placebo injection, samples were drawn on day 63. Material: peripheral blood, obtained in a trial of Ad26.COV2.S vaccine versus placebo. These receptor sequences come from a person between 18 and 60 years old who received the Ad26.COV2.S COVID-19 vaccine or a placebo.

This chain connects TRBV4-2 to TRBJ2-4; possibly TRBD2 for D (5 bases). This CDR3 has 16 residues. The germline CDR1 and CDR2 sequences are LGHNA and YNFKEQ. Trimming removed 0 bases at V and 8 bases at J, with 17 bases between. The CDR3: CASSQDWMRDGDIQYF. The CDR3 DNA sequence: TGTGCCAGCAGCCAAGATTGGATGAGGGATGGGGACATTCAGTACTTC.

The CDR3 DNA reads TGTGCCAGCAGGCCTCTAGCGGGGGGCCCGCTCTCTGGCACAGATACGCAGTATTTT. Its translation: CASRPLAGGPLSGTDTQYF. The chain combines TRBV6-2 or TRBV6-3 with TRBJ2-3; 11 bases align to TRBD2. Germline CDR1 reads MNHEY; CDR2 reads SVGEGT. Trimming removed 6 bases from V and 1 base from J; junction bases left unmatched: 15. This CDR3 comprises 19 residues.

The chain links TRBV12-3 or TRBV12-4 to TRBJ1-2; unclear D gene. This CDR3 is built from 10 residues. V was trimmed by 6 bases and J by 10 bases, leaving 9 bases between them. CDR3 sequence reads: CASSSGNYTF. The CDR3 coding sequence is TGTGCCAGCAGCTCTGGAAACTACACCTTC.

CDR3 amino acids: CASSQVGSGRFNNEQFF. CDR3 in DNA: TGTGCCAGCAGCCAAGTGGGTAGCGGGAGGTTTAACAATGAGCAGTTCTTC. V is TRBV3-1 (or the pseudogene TRBV3-2) and J is TRBJ2-1; the match to TRBD2 covers 10 bases. This CDR3 region has 17 residues. With 1 base clipped from V and 5 bases from J, the junction kept 8 bases outside the gene matches. Germline V lookup: CDR1 LGHDT, CDR2 YNNKEL (reference sequence).

The chain joins TRBV7-9 to TRBJ2-7, with D unresolved. Germline loops: CDR1 SEHNR, CDR2 FQNEAQ (reference sequence). There are 11 residues in the CDR3. Trimming pared 5 bases from V and 3 bases from J, leaving 5 bases between. CDR3 residues: CASSVDYEQYF. In DNA form, the CDR3 reads TGTGCCAGCAGCGTCGACTACGAGCAGTACTTC.

The count of this clone is one. This rearrangement joins TRBV4-1 to TRBJ2-7; D gene uncertain. CDR3 length: 14 residues. Trimming took off 1 base at V and 0 bases at J, with 7 bases between the two ends. Germline lookup yields CDR1 MGHRA and CDR2 YSYEKL. The CDR3 nucleotides read TGCGCCAGCAGCCAAGCCAGTACCTCCTACGAGCAGTACTTC. It codes for CASSQASTSYEQYF.

This chain uses TRBV6-2 or TRBV6-3 with TRBJ2-2; no firm D call. Germline V gene lookup returns CDR1 MNHEY and CDR2 SVGEGT. The ends were cut back, 0 bases at V and 8 bases at J, with 4 bases in the middle. This CDR3 has 12 residues. The CDR3 loop is CASSYSQGELFF. The CDR3 DNA sequence: TGTGCCAGCAGTTACTCTCAAGGGGAGCTGTTTTTT.

The chain has TRBV28 and TRBJ1-1; possibly TRBD1 for D (5 bases). Trimming cost V 7 bases and J 11 bases, with 17 bases left between them. The CDR3 has 12 residues. Per germline, CDR1 MDHEN and CDR2 SYDVKM. This CDR3 is CASTFPGGEAFF. Written as DNA, the CDR3 is TGTGCCAGCACCTTCCCCGGGGGAGAGGCTTTCTTT.

The V call is TRBV2, the J call TRBJ2-2, with a weak D call TRBD1 (6 bases). V was trimmed by 6 bases and J by 5 bases, leaving 16 bases between them. The CDR3 contains 15 residues. Germline assignment: CDR1 SNHLY and CDR2 FYNNEI. The CDR3 region has the DNA TGTGCCAGCAGCCTGCAGGGGCTGAGGACCGGGGAGCTGTTTTTT. This codes for CASSLQGLRTGELFF.

Details on this clone: The sample has other DNA sequences that encode this CDR3 too. The genes are TRBV28 and TRBJ1-5; 7 bases are a match to TRBD1. Trimming at V came to 6 bases and at J to 1 base, leaving 3 bases not matched to a gene. The length of the CDR3 is 14 residues. Per germline, CDR1 MDHEN and CDR2 SYDVKM. The CDR3 sequence: CASRRQGSNQPQHF. CDR3 DNA: TGTGCCAGCAGAAGACAGGGCAGCAATCAGCCCCAGCATTTT.

The gene calls are TRBV5-1 and TRBJ2-7; D is unresolved. V was pared by 4 bases and J by 1 base, with 3 bases between. Per germline, CDR1 SGHRS and CDR2 YFSETQ. The CDR3 is 11 residues long. The CDR3 DNA follows: TGCGCCAGCAGCGGATCCTACGAGCAGTACTTC. As protein: CASSGSYEQYF.

This chain connects TRBV6-2 or TRBV6-3 to TRBJ2-5; D not resolved. The CDR3 covers 13 residues. The V end lost 1 base, the J end lost 5 bases, and 8 bases lay between the germline ends. Germline CDR1 reads MNHEY; CDR2 reads SVGEGT. The CDR3 protein is CASSYYARETQYF. In DNA, the CDR3 is TGTGCCAGCAGTTACTATGCGAGGGAGACCCAGTACTTC.

The chain employs TRBV7-2 and TRBJ2-7, with 11 bases lining up with TRBD2. CDR3 length equals 15 residues. Losses at the gene ends were 3 bases for V and 5 bases for J; bases not matched to a gene: 6. The germline V gene has CDR1 SGHTA and CDR2 FQGNSA. The CDR3 sequence: CASSLSTSGRNEQYF. The CDR3 DNA follows: TGTGCCAGCAGCTTGTCAACTAGCGGGAGAAACGAGCAGTACTTC.

A remark on this clone: Sequence at one end of the junction differs from germline and may be a read error. The CDR3 loop is CASSLGRTAPPVF. The CDR3 DNA follows: TGTGCCAGCAGCTTGGGGCGGACAGCCCCACCGGTCTTT. The V call is TRBV11-2, the J call TRBJ1-1; D may be TRBD1 (6 bases). The CDR3 runs to 13 residues. CDR1 is SGHAT, CDR2 FQNNGV, per germline.

The V and J genes are TRBV16 and TRBJ1-1; TRBD1 aligns across 7 bases. CDR3 length: 14 amino acids. Trimming removed 5 bases from V and 4 bases from J; junction bases left unmatched: 7. Germline V gives CDR1 KGHSY, CDR2 FQNENV. DNA for the CDR3: TGTGCCAGCAGCATATCGACAGGGCTCACTGAAGCTTTCTTT. It codes for CASSISTGLTEAFF. Based on the CDR3 plus reference TRBV16 and TRBJ1-1, the full variable domain is GEEVAQTPKHLVRGEGQKAKLYCAPIKGHSYVFWYQQVLKNEFKFLISFQNENVFDETGMPKERFSAKCLPNSPCSLEIQATKLEDSAVYFCASSISTGLTEAFFGQGTRLTVV.

In its sample, this clone was seen once. J is TRBJ2-3 and V is TRBV2; D possibly matches TRBD1 or TRBD2 (6 bases each). Germline lookup yields CDR1 SNHLY and CDR2 FYNNEI. CDR3 length: 14 residues. Trimming removed 8 bases from V and 3 bases from J, with 15 bases in between. CDR3 loop: CASQGRGRTDTQYF. Here the CDR3 DNA reads TGTGCCAGCCAGGGCCGGGGGCGGACAGATACGCAGTATTTT.

The rearrangement links TRBV28 to TRBJ2-3, with TRBD2 matching over 9 bases. The V gene end was trimmed by 5 bases and the J gene end by 0 bases; junction bases not matched to a gene: 3. This CDR3 spans 15 amino acids. The germline V gene has CDR1 MDHEN and CDR2 SYDVKM. CDR3 coding DNA: TGTGCCAGCAGTAAACTAGCGGGTAGCACAGATACGCAGTATTTT. It encodes CASSKLAGSTDTQYF.

CDR3 bases: TGCGCCAGCAGTTTAAGTCCGGGCCCTGGGAAAAAACTGTTTTTT. Translation: CASSLSPGPGKKLFF. The chain recombines TRBV5-1 with TRBJ1-4, with unresolved D. The CDR3 spans 15 residues. Germline lookup yields CDR1 SGHRS and CDR2 YFSETQ. Trimming left V 5 bases short and J 9 bases short, with 20 bases between.

The chain links TRBV19 to TRBJ2-1; 9 bases match TRBD1. CDR1 and CDR2 (germline): LNHDA, SQIVND (reference sequence). The CDR3 is 14 amino acids. V gave up 4 bases and J gave up 7 bases; unmatched junction bases: 5. CDR3 in amino acids: CASSTQGARNEQFF. The CDR3 DNA is TGTGCCAGTAGTACACAGGGGGCCCGGAATGAGCAGTTCTTC.

The J gene is TRBJ1-6, the V gene TRBV10-3, with D possibly matching TRBD1 (5 bases). Trimming removed 0 bases at V and 9 bases at J, with 12 bases between. The CDR3 extends over 15 amino acids. CDR1 is ENHRY, CDR2 SYGVKD, per germline. CDR3 amino acids: CAISESGGTGSPLHF. As DNA, the CDR3 is TGTGCCATCAGTGAGTCCGGGGGAACTGGTTCACCCCTCCACTTT.

Details on this clone: Other DNA sequences within the sample encode an identical CDR3. The rearrangement uses TRBV13 and TRBJ2-5; tentatively, D is TRBD2 (6 bases). Germline V gene lookup returns CDR1 PRHDT and CDR2 FYEKMQ (reference sequence). This CDR3 has 12 amino acids. V was cut by 2 bases and J by 5 bases, with 6 bases left in between. The CDR3 DNA is TGTGCCAGCAGCTTAAGCGGGGAGACCCAGTACTTC. It yields the protein CASSLSGETQYF. Together with reference TRBV13 and TRBJ2-5, the CDR3 gives the full variable domain: AAGVIQSPRHLIKEKRETATLKCYPIPRHDTVYWYQQGPGQDPQFLISFYEKMQSDKGSIPDRFSAQQFSDYHSELNMSSLELGDSALYFCASSLSGETQYFGPGTRLLVL.

The genes are TRBV5-1 and TRBJ2-7; 9 nucleotides match TRBD2. The germline V gene encodes CDR1 SGHRS and CDR2 YFSETQ. V dropped 4 bases and J dropped 3; count of bases not matched to a gene: 8. This CDR3 comprises 15 residues. The CDR3 region is CASSPTGTSLYEQYF. CDR3 DNA sequence: TGCGCCAGCAGCCCCACGGGGACTAGCCTCTACGAGCAGTACTTC.

The CDR3: CAIWANVLTF. Here the CDR3 DNA reads TGTGCCATCTGGGCCAACGTCCTGACTTTC. The chain recombines TRBV12-3 or TRBV12-4 with TRBJ2-6, with no clear D. V gave up 10 bases and J gave up 5 bases, with 3 bases separating them. There are 10 residues in the CDR3.

This CDR3 reads CASSSYGMDYEQYF. Here the CDR3 DNA reads TGTGCCAGCAGCTCCTATGGAATGGACTACGAGCAGTACTTC. The J gene is TRBJ2-7, the V gene TRBV7-6, with D uncertain. The CDR3 has 14 residues. CDR1 is SGHVS and CDR2 is FNYEAQ in the germline V gene. V was shortened by 4 bases and J by 3 bases, with 13 bases between the two germline ends.

V usage is TRBV5-1 and J usage is TRBJ2-7, with D possibly being TRBD1 or TRBD2 (5 bases each). The germline gives CDR1 SGHRS, CDR2 YFSETQ. V was shortened by 1 base and J by 4 bases, with 18 bases between the two germline ends. The CDR3 loop spans 16 amino acids. The CDR3 protein is CASSLTYRPGEYEQYF. The CDR3 DNA reads TGCGCCAGCAGCTTGACCTACAGGCCCGGGGAATACGAGCAGTACTTC.

This chain links TRBV10-3 with TRBJ2-2; TRBD2 is a possible D gene (5 bases). Trimming cost V 2 bases and J 3 bases, with 13 bases left between them. Germline CDR1 is ENHRY and CDR2 is SYGVKD. The CDR3 contains 16 residues. DNA of the CDR3: TGTGCCATCAGTGAGGTGAGGGCCGGTGACACCGGGGAGCTGTTTTTT. Encoded protein: CAISEVRAGDTGELFF.

The chain has TRBV7-9 and TRBJ2-7, with D hard to call. The CDR3 is 13 amino acids. Germline CDR1 is SEHNR and CDR2 is FQNEAQ (reference sequence). With 5 bases removed from V and 0 bases from J, the gap between germline ends came to 8 bases. CDR3 in DNA: TGTGCCAGCAGCCCTATAAGCTCCTACGAGCAGTACTTC. Amino acid sequence: CASSPISSYEQYF.

The J gene is TRBJ2-6, the V gene TRBV6-5; D gene unclear. CDR1 is MNHEY, CDR2 SVGAGI, per germline. The V end lost 0 bases, the J end lost 1 base, and 7 bases lay between the germline ends. The CDR3 length is 16 residues. For the CDR3, the DNA is TGTGCCAGCAGTTACTCAGCTCTGTCTGGGGCCAACGTCCTGACTTTC. It translates to CASSYSALSGANVLTF.

J is TRBJ2-1 and V is TRBV18; D perhaps matches TRBD2 (6 bases). Germline CDR1 is KGHSH and CDR2 is LQKENI. There are 14 residues in the CDR3. The V end lost 0 bases, the J end lost 5 bases, and 8 bases lay between the germline ends. The CDR3 nucleotides are TGTGCCAGCTCACCACCGGGACTCAACAATGAGCAGTTCTTC. Translated: CASSPPGLNNEQFF.

This clone came up a few times. This chain uses TRBV5-4 with TRBJ1-2; D is uncertain. The germline gives CDR1 SGHNT, CDR2 YYREEE (reference sequence). V was shortened by 2 bases and J by 5 bases, with 10 bases between the two germline ends. This CDR3 is built from 13 residues. CDR3 DNA: TGTGCCAGCAGCTTCAGGACGGAATATGGCTACACCTTC. Protein product: CASSFRTEYGYTF.